The T cell receptor (beta chain) under discussion was sequenced for a study of shared clonotypes between healthy human individuals. The ends lost 6 bases at V and 5 bases at J; junction bases unmatched: 10. The germline V gene encodes CDR1 MDHEN and CDR2 SYDVKM. The CDR3 has 15 amino acids. Healthy HIV-negative adults with no recent acute infections or vaccinations were recruited as donors. Samples underwent the assay at deep level. Sequenced by immunoSEQ multiplex PCR; TCRdb stores in-frame clones only, minus some. The table has roughly 450,000 clones, 79% seen once. The clonotype originates from a woman between 35 and 50 years old in good health. Some clones in this sample may be carry-over from other donors' samples. Sequencing input: PBMCs. The J gene is TRBJ2-5, the V gene TRBV28; 9 nucleotides match TRBD1. CDR3 in DNA: TGTGCCAGCAGAAAGCCGACAGGGGGAGGCGAGACCCAGTACTTC. It codes for CASRKPTGGGETQYF.